This T cell receptor (beta chain) was identified during a study of identical twins. General observations from the study: The study found that models underestimated out-of-frame TCR alpha sharing in monozygotic twins. Analyses of zero insertions could be partly confounded by invariant MAIT and iNKT cells.

Unique molecular identifiers were present on cDNA, and template switching added a universal primer site. In TCRdb, the 5' RACE reads were re-called with MiXCR into one record per CDR3 protein. Found here are approximately 1.8 million distinct CDR3 sequences, less than 40% of them singletons; the top ten hold roughly 0.3%. Of note for this clonotype: No antigen is known for it.

Healthy Caucasians were all of the donors. The V gene lost 4 bases and the J gene lost 0 bases, with 12 bases spanning the gap. The CDR3 loop spans 15 amino acids. V and J are TRBV12-3 or TRBV12-4 and TRBJ1-1; D is ambiguous. Input material: cord blood. This sequence originates from a newborn girl in good health. The DNA of the CDR3 is TGTGCCAGCAGTTCGGATGCACGATTGAACACTGAAGCTTTCTTT. It specifies CASSSDARLNTEAFF.